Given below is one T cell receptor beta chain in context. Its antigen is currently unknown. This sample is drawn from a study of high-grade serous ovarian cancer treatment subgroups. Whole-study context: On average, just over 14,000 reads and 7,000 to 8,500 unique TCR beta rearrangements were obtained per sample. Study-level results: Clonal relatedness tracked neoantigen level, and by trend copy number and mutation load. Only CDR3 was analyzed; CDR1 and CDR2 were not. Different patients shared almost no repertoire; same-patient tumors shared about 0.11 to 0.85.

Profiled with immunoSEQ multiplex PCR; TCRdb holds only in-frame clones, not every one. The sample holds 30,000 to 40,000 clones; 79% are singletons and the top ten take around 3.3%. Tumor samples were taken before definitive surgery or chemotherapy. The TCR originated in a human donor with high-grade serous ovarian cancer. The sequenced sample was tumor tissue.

CDR3 residues: CSMDRLYEQYF. The CDR3 DNA reads TGCAGCATGGATCGGTTATACGAGCAGTACTTC. J is TRBJ2-7 and V is TRBV20-1; D not resolved. This CDR3 has 11 residues. Germline assignment: CDR1 DFQATT and CDR2 SNEGSKA (reference sequence).